The following is a T cell receptor beta chain sequence with its context. At one of its ends the junction is not consistent with the germline gene, which may arise from a read error. The data belong to a study of T cell changes during pregnancy in multiple sclerosis. Assay used: immunoSEQ multiplex PCR; TCRdb lists only in-frame clones, some missing. The repertoire includes around 3,500 clones, 80% to 90% of them detected once, and around 15% sits in the top ten. The CDR3 spans 14 residues. From germline, CDR1 is MNHEY and CDR2 SMNVEV (reference sequence). Sample: CD8+ T cells from peripheral blood mononuclear cells, taken in the first trimester of pregnancy. The chain joins TRBV27 to TRBJ1-1; the D gene is possibly TRBD1 (6 bases). This TCR was sampled from a female donor in good health, enrolled as a control in a pregnancy study. CDR3 DNA: TGTGCCAGCAGTACCGAGGGGGGGAACACTCAAGCTTTCTTT. Amino acid sequence: CASSTEGGNTQAFF.